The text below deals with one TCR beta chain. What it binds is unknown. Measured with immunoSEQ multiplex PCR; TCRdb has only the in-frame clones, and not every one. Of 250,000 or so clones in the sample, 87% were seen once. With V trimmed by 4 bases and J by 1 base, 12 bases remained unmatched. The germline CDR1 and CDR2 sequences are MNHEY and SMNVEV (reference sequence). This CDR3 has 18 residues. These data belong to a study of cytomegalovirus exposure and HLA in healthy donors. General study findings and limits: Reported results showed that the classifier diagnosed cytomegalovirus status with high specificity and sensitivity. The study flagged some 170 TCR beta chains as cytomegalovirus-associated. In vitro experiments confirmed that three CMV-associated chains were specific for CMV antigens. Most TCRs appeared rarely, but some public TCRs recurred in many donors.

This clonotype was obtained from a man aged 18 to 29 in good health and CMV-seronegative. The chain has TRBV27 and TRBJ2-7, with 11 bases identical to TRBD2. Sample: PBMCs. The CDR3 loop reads CASSSYDLASGRSYEQYF. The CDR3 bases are TGTGCCAGCAGTTCTTACGACTTAGCTAGCGGGAGGTCCTACGAGCAGTACTTC.